This TCR beta chain was captured by sequencing in a study of CD8+ T cells in alopecia areata. TCR sequencing used cDNA made by reverse transcription of extracted RNA. The assay was immunoSEQ multiplex PCR, and TCRdb's table has in-frame clones only and misses some. There are about 180,000 clones in the sample; roughly 60% occur only once, and approximately 1.7% lies in the top ten. This clone was detected ten times or more. PBMCs, the starting material, were the source of sorted CD4+ and CD8+ T cells. CDR3 length: 17 amino acids. Per germline, CDR1 SGHTA and CDR2 FQGNSA. The ends were cut back, 4 bases at V and 0 bases at J, with 16 bases in the middle.

The material was CD4+ T cells sorted from blood, obtained at week 0. The genes are TRBV7-2 and TRBJ1-3; D gene ambiguous. This clonotype was sampled from a human donor with alopecia areata. The CDR3 sequence: CASSSDPTLSSGNTIYF. The DNA of the CDR3 is TGTGCCAGCAGCTCGGACCCGACACTAAGCTCTGGAAACACCATATATTTT.